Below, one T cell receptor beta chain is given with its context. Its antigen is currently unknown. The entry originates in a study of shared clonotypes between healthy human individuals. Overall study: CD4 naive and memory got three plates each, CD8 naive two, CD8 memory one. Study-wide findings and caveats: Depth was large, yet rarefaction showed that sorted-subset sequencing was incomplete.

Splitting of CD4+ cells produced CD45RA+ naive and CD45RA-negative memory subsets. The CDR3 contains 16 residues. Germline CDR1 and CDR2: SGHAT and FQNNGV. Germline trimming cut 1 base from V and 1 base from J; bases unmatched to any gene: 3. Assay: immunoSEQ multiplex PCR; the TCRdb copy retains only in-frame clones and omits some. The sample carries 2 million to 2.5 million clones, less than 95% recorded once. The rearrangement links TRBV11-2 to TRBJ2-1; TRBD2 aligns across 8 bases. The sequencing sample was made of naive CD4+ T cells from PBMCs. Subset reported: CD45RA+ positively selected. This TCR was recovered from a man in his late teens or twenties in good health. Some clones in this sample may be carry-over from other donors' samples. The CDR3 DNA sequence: TGTGCCAGCAGCTTAGCCCTAGCGGGTTCCTACAATGAGCAGTTCTTC. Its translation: CASSLALAGSYNEQFF.